The 27 T cell receptor beta chains in this list originate from one sample, sequenced in a study of cytomegalovirus exposure and HLA in healthy donors. The primer mix had 60 Vbeta and 13 Jbeta primers. Profiled with immunoSEQ multiplex PCR; TCRdb holds only in-frame clones, not every one. The repertoire holds under 150,000 clones, more than 70% seen once, with less than 4.5% in the top ten. Sequenced input: PBMCs. Receptor source: a middle-aged man in good health and CMV-seropositive.

The chain carries TRBV5-1 and TRBJ2-3; possible D gene TRBD1, 6 bases. Trimming took 4 bases from V and 0 from J, leaving 9 bases between them. This CDR3 comprises 14 residues. CDR1 is SGHRS, CDR2 YFSETQ, per germline. The CDR3 DNA reads TGCGCCAGCAGCCCGACAGGAAGCACAGATACGCAGTATTTT. Encoded protein: CASSPTGSTDTQYF.

The V gene is TRBV2, the J gene TRBJ1-1, with 8 bases that match TRBD1. This CDR3 region has 13 residues. Germline assignment: CDR1 SNHLY and CDR2 FYNNEI. V shed 4 bases and J 11 bases; nucleotides not matched to a gene: 9. In nucleotides, the CDR3 is TGTGCCAGCAGTGGGCAGGGGGCGGGAGGGGCTTTCTTT. It translates to CASSGQGAGGAFF.

This clone has only a few counts. This chain links TRBV7-9 with TRBJ2-1, with 10 bases aligning to TRBD2. The CDR3 is made up of 15 amino acids. The J segment lost 7 bases and the V segment lost 5 bases, leaving 8 bases of the junction unmatched. Germline lookup yields CDR1 SEHNR and CDR2 FQNEAQ (reference sequence). In DNA, the CDR3 is TGTGCCAGCAGCCCTCTAGCGGGAGCGCGAAATGAGCAGTTCTTC. It encodes CASSPLAGARNEQFF.

The chain has TRBV4-1 and TRBJ1-1; D perhaps matches TRBD1 (5 bases). The CDR3 is made up of 18 amino acids. Germline CDR1 MGHRA, CDR2 YSYEKL. V was pared by 1 base and J by 4 bases, with 22 bases between. DNA for the CDR3: TGCGCCAGCAGCCAAGCTCCCCCAGGGATATCGGTGGGCACTGAAGCTTTCTTT. This translates into CASSQAPPGISVGTEAFF.

CDR3 amino acids: CASSRRGSTEAFF. The DNA for the CDR3 is TGTGCCAGCAGCCGCAGGGGTTCCACTGAAGCTTTCTTT. The V gene is TRBV6-5, the J gene TRBJ1-1; the D gene is possibly TRBD1 (6 bases). The length of the CDR3 is 13 residues. V lost 6 bases to trimming and J lost 4 bases, with 12 bases between them. The germline V gene has CDR1 MNHEY and CDR2 SVGAGI.

This chain uses TRBV9 with TRBJ2-7, with TRBD1 as a possible D gene (5 bases). V lost 4 bases and J 4 bases, leaving 9 bases between the germline ends. The CDR3 is 12 amino acids. CDR1 SGDLS and CDR2 YYNGEE come from the germline V gene. CDR3 DNA: TGTGCCAGCAGCAAGACAGTATACGAGCAGTACTTC. As protein: CASSKTVYEQYF.

This chain connects TRBV28 to TRBJ1-4; D might be TRBD1 (5 bases). Per the germline V gene, CDR1 is MDHEN and CDR2 is SYDVKM. V shed 5 bases and J shed 5 bases, with 12 bases lying between them. The CDR3 covers 14 residues. The CDR3 DNA reads as TGTGCCAGCAGTCCGGCGGGGCAGAATGAAAAACTGTTTTTT. Translated, it gives CASSPAGQNEKLFF.

This clone was found a few times. This chain uses TRBV5-1 with TRBJ2-6; D gene unclear. The CDR3 consists of 18 residues. V lost 0 bases to trimming and J lost 1 base, with 14 bases between them. Germline values: CDR1 SGHRS, CDR2 YFSETQ. CDR3 amino acids: CASSLAGHGASGANVLTF. CDR3 coding DNA: TGCGCCAGCAGCTTGGCGGGTCATGGAGCTTCTGGGGCCAACGTCCTGACTTTC.

This chain uses TRBV7-9 with TRBJ1-1; TRBD1 matches at 11 bases. CDR1 is SEHNR and CDR2 is FQNEAQ in the germline V gene (reference sequence). V lost 4 bases and J lost 5; bases outside the gene matches: 3. This CDR3 spans 14 amino acids. This CDR3 is CASSSGQGETEAFF. Here the CDR3 DNA reads TGTGCCAGCAGCTCGGGACAGGGGGAAACTGAAGCTTTCTTT. Combining the CDR3 with reference TRBV7-9 and TRBJ1-1 gives the whole variable domain DTGVSQNPRHKITKRGQNVTFRCDPISEHNRLYWYRQTLGQGPEFLTYFQNEAQLEKSRLLSDRFSAERPKGSFSTLEIQRTEQGDSAMYLCASSSGQGETEAFFGQGTRLTVV.

The gene calls are TRBV6-1 and TRBJ2-1; 12 bases are shared with TRBD2. The trim removed 4 bases at V and 5 bases at J, leaving 9 bases unmatched. The CDR3 has 17 amino acids. CDR1 is MNHNS and CDR2 is SASEGT in the germline V gene. This CDR3 is CASSAPTSGRENNEQFF. Here the CDR3 DNA reads TGTGCCAGCAGTGCACCGACTAGCGGGAGAGAGAACAATGAGCAGTTCTTC.

The CDR3 sequence is CASSLAWESYEQYF. DNA for the CDR3: TGCGCCAGCAGCTTGGCCTGGGAGTCCTACGAGCAGTACTTC. This rearrangement joins TRBV5-1 to TRBJ2-7; a weak D match, TRBD2 (5 bases). Per the germline V gene, CDR1 is SGHRS and CDR2 is YFSETQ. The CDR3 extends over 14 amino acids. Deletions cut 0 bases from V and 1 base from J, with 8 bases between.

The V and J genes are TRBV19 and TRBJ2-4; D possibly corresponds to TRBD1 (5 bases). The germline gives CDR1 LNHDA, CDR2 SQIVND (reference sequence). V lost 3 bases to trimming and J lost 7 bases, with 13 bases between them. The CDR3 has 14 residues. The CDR3 spells CASSMGQGGNIQYF. The CDR3 nucleotides read TGTGCCAGTAGTATGGGCCAGGGTGGGAACATTCAGTACTTC.

J is TRBJ1-1 and V is TRBV14; maybe TRBD1 (6 bases). Trimming took off 1 base at V and 0 bases at J, with 12 bases between the two ends. The V gene's germline CDR1 is SGHDN and CDR2 FVKESK. This CDR3 contains 16 residues. Written as DNA, the CDR3 is TGTGCCAGCAGCCAAGGTGGGCAGGGGCTGAACACTGAAGCTTTCTTT. Its translation: CASSQGGQGLNTEAFF.

The chain uses TRBV25-1 and TRBJ1-1, with D tentatively TRBD1 (5 bases). This CDR3 is 13 amino acids long. The V end was cut by 7 bases, the J end by 11 bases, with 20 bases between. Germline assignment: CDR1 MGHDK and CDR2 SYGVNS. CDR3 sequence reads: CASIKAGQRVAFF. The CDR3 DNA reads as TGTGCCAGCATTAAAGCAGGGCAGAGAGTGGCTTTCTTT. Using reference TRBV25-1 and TRBJ1-1 for the parts outside the CDR3, the full variable domain is EADIYQTPRYLVIGTGKKITLECSQTMGHDKMYWYQQDPGMELHLIHYSYGVNSTEKGDLSSESTVSRIRTEHFPLTLESARPSHTSQYLCASIKAGQRVAFFGQGTRLTVV.

This chain uses TRBV25-1 with TRBJ1-1; D remains unclear. With 8 bases removed from V and 4 bases from J, the gap between germline ends came to 14 bases. CDR1 and CDR2 (germline): MGHDK, SYGVNS. The CDR3 has 13 amino acids. The CDR3: CASLTSGGTEAFF. Written as DNA, the CDR3 is TGTGCCAGCCTTACGTCCGGAGGCACTGAAGCTTTCTTT.

In this sample, this clone turned up once. The rearrangement links TRBV6-5 to TRBJ2-1, with D uncertain. The germline V and J ends were trimmed by 0 bases and 2 bases, with 11 bases remaining between them. CDR3 size: 16 residues. CDR1 is MNHEY, CDR2 SVGAGI, per germline. Here the CDR3 DNA reads TGTGCCAGCAGTTACTCGATATCCCGCGCCTACAATGAGCAGTTCTTC. It specifies CASSYSISRAYNEQFF.

This chain joins TRBV5-4 and TRBJ2-5; no reliable D call. The CDR3 loop spans 15 amino acids. In germline, CDR1 is SGHNT, CDR2 YYREEE (reference sequence). Trimming left V 3 bases short and J 3 bases short, with 15 bases between. CDR3 in DNA: TGTGCCAGCAGCTCCCCTCCGACTGGTAAAGAGACCCAGTACTTC. Translating gives CASSSPPTGKETQYF. The full variable domain, completed using reference TRBV5-4 and TRBJ2-5, is ETGVTQSPTHLIKTRGQQVTLRCSSQSGHNTVSWYQQALGQGPQFIFQYYREEENGRGNFPPRFSGLQFPNYSSELNVNALELDDSALYLCASSSPPTGKETQYFGPGTRLLVL.

The table lists this clone with a few counts. The chain joins TRBV4-1 to TRBJ1-1; D is possibly TRBD1 (5 bases). Deletions cut 6 bases from V and 1 base from J, with 9 bases between. Germline assignment: CDR1 MGHRA and CDR2 YSYEKL. The CDR3 covers 13 residues. CDR3 in DNA: TGCGCCAGCAGTCCGACAGAGAACACTGAAGCTTTCTTT. Translated: CASSPTENTEAFF.

The gene calls are TRBV4-2 and TRBJ1-5, with TRBD1 matching over 7 bases. The CDR3 is 15 residues long. Germline V gene data show CDR1 as LGHNA and CDR2 as YNFKEQ. The J segment lost 7 bases and the V segment lost 4 bases, leaving 10 bases of the junction unmatched. The CDR3, as DNA: TGTGCCAGCAGCCGGGACAGATGGGGGAGGCAGCCCCAGCATTTT. This gives the protein CASSRDRWGRQPQHF.

This chain links TRBV6-5 with TRBJ2-5; D unclear. Germline values: CDR1 MNHEY, CDR2 SVGAGI. This CDR3 is built from 12 residues. Trimming cost V 5 bases and J 5 bases, with 9 bases left between them. The CDR3 nucleotides are TGTGCCAGCAGTAACCGCAGGGAGACCCAGTACTTC. It yields the protein CASSNRRETQYF.

The chain uses TRBV4-1 and TRBJ1-4, with D maybe TRBD1 (5 bases). The CDR3 has 17 amino acids. V was clipped by 0 bases and J by 1 base, with 12 bases between them. Germline CDR1 MGHRA, CDR2 YSYEKL. The DNA of the CDR3 is TGCGCCAGCAGCCAAGAGGGCAGGGAGGGAACTAATGAAAAACTGTTTTTT. Its translation: CASSQEGREGTNEKLFF.

The CDR3 DNA is TGCAGCGCCAATAGCGGGAGGGCCTGGCTACCTAGTAACGATGAGCAGTTCTTC. This encodes CSANSGRAWLPSNDEQFF. The chain carries TRBV29-1 and TRBJ2-1, with 11 bases identical to TRBD2. Germline trimming cut 7 bases from V and 8 bases from J; bases unmatched to any gene: 22. This CDR3 spans 18 amino acids. Germline CDR1 is SQVTM and CDR2 is ANQGSEA.

The V and J genes are TRBV19 and TRBJ2-2, with 12 bases identical to TRBD1. From germline, CDR1 is LNHDA and CDR2 SQIVND (reference sequence). Losses at the gene ends were 6 bases for V and 7 bases for J; bases not matched to a gene: 12. The CDR3 is 17 residues long. CDR3 sequence reads: CASRGTGTGGFGGELFF. CDR3 coding DNA: TGTGCCAGTAGGGGGACCGGGACAGGGGGCTTTGGCGGGGAGCTGTTTTTT.

As concerns this clone: The junction does not match germline at one end; this may be a read error. The CDR3 sequence: CASSRFDRDETGAFF. For the CDR3, the DNA is TGTGCCAGCAGCCGATTCGACAGGGATGAAACTGGAGCTTTCTTT. The rearrangement links TRBV5-5 to TRBJ1-1; 7 bases line up with TRBD1. Germline V CDR1 and CDR2: SGHKS, YYEKEE (reference sequence). This CDR3 comprises 15 residues.

The rearrangement joins TRBV11-2 to TRBJ2-7; 9 nucleotides match TRBD2. Germline V lookup: CDR1 SGHAT, CDR2 FQNNGV. Germline trimming cut 0 bases from V and 2 bases from J; bases unmatched to any gene: 5. CDR3 length equals 16 residues. CDR3 amino acids: CASSLDPAGGAYEQYF. The DNA for the CDR3 is TGTGCCAGCAGCTTAGATCCAGCGGGAGGCGCCTACGAGCAGTACTTC.

This sequence joins TRBV11-2 and TRBJ2-3; 15 bases fit TRBD2. Germline V CDR1 and CDR2: SGHAT, FQNNGV. The CDR3 runs 19 residues. V lost 4 bases and J lost 4; bases outside the gene matches: 12. Here the CDR3 DNA reads TGTGCCAGCAGCTCTGAGGGAATAAGGACTAGCGGGGGGGCAGATACGCAGTATTTT. It codes for CASSSEGIRTSGGADTQYF.

This clone was recorded once. The J gene is TRBJ2-7, the V gene TRBV4-1; possibly TRBD1 for D (6 bases). The germline V gene encodes CDR1 MGHRA and CDR2 YSYEKL. The V and J ends lost 0 bases and 2 bases respectively, with 14 bases between them. The CDR3 loop spans 16 amino acids. The CDR3 nucleotides read TGCGCCAGCAGCCAAGATCCAAAAAACAGGGCCTACGAGCAGTACTTC. Its protein product is CASSQDPKNRAYEQYF.